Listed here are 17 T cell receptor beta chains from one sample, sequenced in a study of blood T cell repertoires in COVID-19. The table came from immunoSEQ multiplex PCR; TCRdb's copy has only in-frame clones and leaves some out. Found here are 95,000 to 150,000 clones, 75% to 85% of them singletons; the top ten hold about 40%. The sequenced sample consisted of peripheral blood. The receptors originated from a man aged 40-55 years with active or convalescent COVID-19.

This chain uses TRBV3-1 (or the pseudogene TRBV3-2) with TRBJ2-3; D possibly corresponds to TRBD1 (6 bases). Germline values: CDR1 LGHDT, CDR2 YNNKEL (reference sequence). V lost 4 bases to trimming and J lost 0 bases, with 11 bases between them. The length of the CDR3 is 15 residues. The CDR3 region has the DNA TGTGCCAGCAGCCCCGACAGGCCTAGCACAGATACGCAGTATTTT. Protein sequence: CASSPDRPSTDTQYF.

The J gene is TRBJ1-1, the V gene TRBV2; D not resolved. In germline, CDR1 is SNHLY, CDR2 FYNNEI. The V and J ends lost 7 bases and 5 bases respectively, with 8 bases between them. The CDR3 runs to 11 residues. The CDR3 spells CASKRVTEAFF. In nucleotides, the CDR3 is TGTGCCAGCAAGAGGGTAACTGAAGCTTTCTTT.

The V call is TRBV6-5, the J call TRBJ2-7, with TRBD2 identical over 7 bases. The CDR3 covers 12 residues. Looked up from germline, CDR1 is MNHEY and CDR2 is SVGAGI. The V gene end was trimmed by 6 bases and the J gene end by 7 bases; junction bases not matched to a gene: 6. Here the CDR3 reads CASRAGLGEQYF. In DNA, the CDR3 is TGTGCCAGCAGAGCGGGATTGGGGGAGCAGTACTTC.

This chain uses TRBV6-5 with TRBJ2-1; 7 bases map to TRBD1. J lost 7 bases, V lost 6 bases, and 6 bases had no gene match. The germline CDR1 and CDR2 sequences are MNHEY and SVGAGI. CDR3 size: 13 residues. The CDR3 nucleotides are TGTGCCAGCAGCCCGACAGGGTGGAATGAGCAGTTCTTC. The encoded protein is CASSPTGWNEQFF.

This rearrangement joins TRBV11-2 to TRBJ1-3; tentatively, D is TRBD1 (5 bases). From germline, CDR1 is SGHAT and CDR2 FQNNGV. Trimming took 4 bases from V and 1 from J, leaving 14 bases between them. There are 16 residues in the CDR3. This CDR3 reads CASSWGPSGSGNTIYF. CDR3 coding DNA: TGTGCCAGCAGCTGGGGCCCGAGCGGGTCTGGAAACACCATATATTTT.

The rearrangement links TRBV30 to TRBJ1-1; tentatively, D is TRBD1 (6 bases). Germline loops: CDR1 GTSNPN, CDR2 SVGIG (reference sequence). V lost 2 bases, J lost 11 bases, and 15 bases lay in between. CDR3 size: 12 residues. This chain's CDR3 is CAWSIQGRRAFF. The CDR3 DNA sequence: TGTGCCTGGAGTATCCAGGGGCGAAGGGCTTTCTTT.

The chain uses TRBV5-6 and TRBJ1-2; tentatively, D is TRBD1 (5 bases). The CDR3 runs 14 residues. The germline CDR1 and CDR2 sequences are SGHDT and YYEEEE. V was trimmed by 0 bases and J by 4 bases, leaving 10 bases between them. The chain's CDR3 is CASSLGQGVYGYTF. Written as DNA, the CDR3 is TGTGCCAGCAGCTTGGGGCAGGGCGTCTATGGCTACACCTTC.

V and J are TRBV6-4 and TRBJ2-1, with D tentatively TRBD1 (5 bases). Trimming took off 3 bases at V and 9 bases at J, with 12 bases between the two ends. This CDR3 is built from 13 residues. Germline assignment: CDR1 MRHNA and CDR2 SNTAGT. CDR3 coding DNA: TGTGCCAGCAGTGAAGGCAGGGAACGTGAGCAGTTCTTC. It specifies CASSEGREREQFF.

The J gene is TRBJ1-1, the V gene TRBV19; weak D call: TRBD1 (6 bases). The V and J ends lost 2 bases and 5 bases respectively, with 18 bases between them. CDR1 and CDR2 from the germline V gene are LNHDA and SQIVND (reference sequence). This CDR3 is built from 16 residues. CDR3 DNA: TGTGCCAGTAGTATACTAACAGGGAGTGGTGGAACTGAAGCTTTCTTT. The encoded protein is CASSILTGSGGTEAFF.

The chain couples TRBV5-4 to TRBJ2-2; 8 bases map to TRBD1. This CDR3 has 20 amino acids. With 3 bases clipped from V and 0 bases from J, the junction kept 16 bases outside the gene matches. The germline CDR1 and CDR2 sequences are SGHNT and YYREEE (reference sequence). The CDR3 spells CASSSWTGRIQGSNTGELFF. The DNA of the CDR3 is TGTGCCAGCAGCTCCTGGACAGGGAGGATCCAGGGGTCGAACACCGGGGAGCTGTTTTTT.

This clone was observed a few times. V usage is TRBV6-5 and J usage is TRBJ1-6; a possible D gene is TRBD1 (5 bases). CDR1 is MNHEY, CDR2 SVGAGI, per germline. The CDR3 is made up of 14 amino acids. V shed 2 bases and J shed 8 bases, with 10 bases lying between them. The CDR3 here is CASSYRGGDSPLHF. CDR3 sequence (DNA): TGTGCCAGCAGTTACCGGGGGGGGGATTCACCCCTCCACTTT.

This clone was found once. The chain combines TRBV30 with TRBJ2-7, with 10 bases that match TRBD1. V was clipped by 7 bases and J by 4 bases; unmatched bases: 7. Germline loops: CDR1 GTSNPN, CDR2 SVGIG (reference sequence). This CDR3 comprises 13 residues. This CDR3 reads CASGWDRGYEQYF. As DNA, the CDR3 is TGTGCCTCCGGATGGGACAGGGGATACGAGCAGTACTTC.

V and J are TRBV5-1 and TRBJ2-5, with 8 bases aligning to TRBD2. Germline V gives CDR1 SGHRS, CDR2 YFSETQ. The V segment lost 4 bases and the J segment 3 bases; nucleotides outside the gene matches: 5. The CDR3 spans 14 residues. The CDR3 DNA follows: TGCGCCAGCAGCCCCGGGGGGGTTAAAGAGACCCAGTACTTC. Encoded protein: CASSPGGVKETQYF. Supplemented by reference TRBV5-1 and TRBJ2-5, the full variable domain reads KAGVTQTPRYLIKTRGQQVTLSCSPISGHRSVSWYQQTPGQGLQFLFEYFSETQRNKGNFPGRFSGRQFSNSRSEMNVSTLELGDSALYLCASSPGGVKETQYFGPGTRLLVL.

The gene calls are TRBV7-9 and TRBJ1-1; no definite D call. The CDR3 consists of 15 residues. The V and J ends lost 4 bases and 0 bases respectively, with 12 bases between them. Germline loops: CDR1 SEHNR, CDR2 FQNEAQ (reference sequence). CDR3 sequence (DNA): TGTGCCAGCAGCTCTCGGACTTCATTGAACACTGAAGCTTTCTTT. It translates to CASSSRTSLNTEAFF.

The CDR3 here is CASSTTTANYGYTF. In DNA, the CDR3 is TGTGCCAGTAGTACAACGACAGCCAACTATGGCTACACCTTC. The chain is built from TRBV19 and TRBJ1-2; tentatively, D is TRBD1 (5 bases). Per germline, CDR1 LNHDA and CDR2 SQIVND (reference sequence). The V end was cut by 4 bases, the J end by 2 bases, with 11 bases between. This CDR3 has 14 amino acids.

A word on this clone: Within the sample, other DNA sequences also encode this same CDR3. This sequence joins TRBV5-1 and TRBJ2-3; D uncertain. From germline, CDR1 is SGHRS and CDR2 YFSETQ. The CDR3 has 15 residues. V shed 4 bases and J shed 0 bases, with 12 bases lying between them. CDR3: CASSPRGFSTDTQYF. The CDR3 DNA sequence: TGCGCCAGCAGCCCCCGCGGATTCAGCACAGATACGCAGTATTTT.

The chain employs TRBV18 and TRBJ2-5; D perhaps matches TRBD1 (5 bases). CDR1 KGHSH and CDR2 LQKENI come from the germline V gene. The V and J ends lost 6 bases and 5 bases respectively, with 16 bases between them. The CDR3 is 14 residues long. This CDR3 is CASSVDSPGETQYF. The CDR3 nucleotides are TGTGCCAGCTCGGTCGACAGCCCTGGGGAGACCCAGTACTTC. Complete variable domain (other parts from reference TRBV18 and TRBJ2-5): NAGVMQNPRHLVRRRGQEARLRCSPMKGHSHVYWYRQLPEEGLKFMVYLQKENIIDESGMPKERFSAEFPKEGPSILRIQQVVRGDSAAYFCASSVDSPGETQYFGPGTRLLVL.